This T cell receptor (beta chain) was sequenced during a study of T cell repertoires in cytomegalovirus infection (dated by TCRdb to about 2019). Concerning the study at large: Peptide stimulations targeted recently identified HLA-C-restricted CMV epitopes, whose presentation resists viral immunomodulation, together with well-studied HLA-B-restricted epitopes. Donor HLA type was relevant to the analysis, as public TCR beta signatures indicated carriage of CMV infection together with the matching HLA type.

The CDR3 measures 16 amino acids from cysteine to phenylalanine. Just the 48-base CDR3 DNA is kept, in frame starting at base 1. The germline V gene (reference sequence) gives CDR1 as LNHNV and CDR2 as YYDKDF. Trimming removed 0 bases from V and 8 bases from J, leaving 16 bases between the germline ends. TCRdb records Illumina HiSeq 1500 as the sequencer. The public reads were run again by TCRdb, first through fastp at Q25 and then through MiXCR, and only productive beta chains were kept. Every entry covers one CDR3 protein and lists the most common genes and DNA from its rows. This sample has about a million distinct CDR3 sequences in its table, and more than 25% of those were observed once. The ten largest account for around 15% of the sample. Explained via the paper, the treatment or condition label denotes: in vitro stimulation with specific CMV peptide epitopes to enrich CMV-specific T cells.

Paper-wide results and their limitations: The ex vivo response was dominated by HLA-C-restricted CMV-specific TCR beta clonotypes, which also provided the single most frequent clonotype in two of eight donors. Cumulative frequency of public TCR beta family members discriminated carriers of CMV infection plus the relevant HLA type in this cohort and an independent roughly 330-donor cohort.

With regard to this clonotype: The antigen this receptor binds is unknown. Nothing much larger sits one base from this clone, and base qualities are not available.

The V and J genes are TRBV15 and TRBJ1-4; no D gene can be assigned with confidence. The sequences come from cultured CD8+ T cells from PBMCs, collected from culture after CMV antigen stimulation. The receptor was derived from a human donor in good health (CMV status not recorded). Some clones in this sample may be carry-over from other donors' samples. The base sequence is TGTGCCACCAGCAGAGATTTTGGAGGTTTAGGGGAAAAACTGTTTTTT. Protein translation: CATSRDFGGLGEKLFF.